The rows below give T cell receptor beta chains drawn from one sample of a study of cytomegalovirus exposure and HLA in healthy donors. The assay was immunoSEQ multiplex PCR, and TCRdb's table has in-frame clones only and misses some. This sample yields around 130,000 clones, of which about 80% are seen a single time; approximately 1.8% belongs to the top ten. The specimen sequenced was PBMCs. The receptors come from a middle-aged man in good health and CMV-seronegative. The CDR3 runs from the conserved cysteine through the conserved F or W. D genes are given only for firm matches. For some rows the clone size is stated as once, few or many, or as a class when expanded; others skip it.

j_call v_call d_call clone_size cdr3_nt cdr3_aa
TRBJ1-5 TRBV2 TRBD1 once TGTGCCAGCAGTGAAGGTGACAGGGGGGGCCCCCAGCATTTT CASSEGDRGGPQHF
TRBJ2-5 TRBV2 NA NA TGTGCCGCGAGGAGGACAGCGGATGGGACCCAGTACTTC CAARRTADGTQYF
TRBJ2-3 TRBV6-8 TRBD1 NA TGTGCCAGCAGTCACCATAGGACAGGTCGTAATGACACAGATACGCAGTATTTT CASSHHRTGRNDTDTQYF
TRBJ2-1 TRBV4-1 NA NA TGCGCCAGCAGCCCAGTGGGGGGGGCGAGCTCCTACAATGAGCAGTTCTTC CASSPVGGASSYNEQFF
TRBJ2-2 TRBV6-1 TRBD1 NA TGTGCCAGCAGAGACAGGGGGCGAAACACCGGGGAGCTGTTTTTT CASRDRGRNTGELFF
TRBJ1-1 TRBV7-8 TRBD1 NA TGTGCCAGCAGCTTAATTATAGGGACAGGGAGGCCAAGGGCTGAAGCTTTCTTT CASSLIIGTGRPRAEAFF
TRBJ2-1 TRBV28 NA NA TGTGCCAGCAGTTCCCGACTTCTCAATGAGCAGTTCTTC CASSSRLLNEQFF
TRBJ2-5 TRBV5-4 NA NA TGTGCCAGCAGCTTGGTGTCTAGCTGGGAGACCCAGTACTTC CASSLVSSWETQYF
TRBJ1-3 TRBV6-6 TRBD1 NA TGTGCCAGCAGTTACTGGACCCGGGACAGGGGAAACACCATATATTTT CASSYWTRDRGNTIYF
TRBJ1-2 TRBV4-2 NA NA TGTGCCAGCAGCCTTGCCAGGGATGGCTACACCTTC CASSLARDGYTF
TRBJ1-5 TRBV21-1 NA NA TGTGCCAGCAGCAAAGGTTCCGACTATAGCAATCAGCCCCAGCATTTT CASSKGSDYSNQPQHF
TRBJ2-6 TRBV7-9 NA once TGTGCCAGCAGCTTAGATACTTCCCCCTCTGGGGCCAACGTCCTGACTTTC CASSLDTSPSGANVLTF
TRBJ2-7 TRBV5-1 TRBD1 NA TGCGCCAGCGGACAGGGAATAACCTACGAGCAGTACTTC CASGQGITYEQYF
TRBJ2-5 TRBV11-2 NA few TGTGCCAGCAGCTTAGAGGTTGGGCTGGAGACCCAGTACTTC CASSLEVGLETQYF
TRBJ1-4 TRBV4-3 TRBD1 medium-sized TGCGCCAGCAGCCAAAACACAGGGGGCCCTGAAAAACTGTTTTTT CASSQNTGGPEKLFF
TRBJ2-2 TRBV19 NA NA TGTGCCAGCTCGGGGATGGGAGGCACCGGGGAGCTGTTTTTT CASSGMGGTGELFF
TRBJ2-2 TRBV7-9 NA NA TGTGCCAGCATGGCAGCGAACACCGGGGAGCTGTTTTTT CASMAANTGELFF
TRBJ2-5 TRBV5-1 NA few TGCGCCAGCAGCTTGCGGGACAACCCAGTAAGAGAGACCCAGTACTTC CASSLRDNPVRETQYF
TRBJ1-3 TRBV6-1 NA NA TGTGCCAGTCCAGGGAACTCTGGAAACACCATATATTTT CASPGNSGNTIYF
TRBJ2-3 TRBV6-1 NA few TGTGCCATACAGGGTAGCACAGATACGCAGTATTTT CAIQGSTDTQYF
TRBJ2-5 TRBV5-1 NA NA TGCGCCTCAAGCGGGCTGGAGACCCAGTACTTC CASSGLETQYF
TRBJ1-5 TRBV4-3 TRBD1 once TGCGCCAGCAGCCAAGATCCCCCTTCGACAGGGGGTATGTTACAGCCCCAGCATTTT CASSQDPPSTGGMLQPQHF
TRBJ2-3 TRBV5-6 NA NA TGTGCCAGCAGCTTGGAGGGCGGGGCCCCTAGCACAGATACGCAGTATTTT CASSLEGGAPSTDTQYF
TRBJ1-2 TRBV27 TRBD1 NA TGTGCCAGCAGTTTATACGGAGGGACAGGGGTCGCGTATGGCTACACCTTC CASSLYGGTGVAYGYTF
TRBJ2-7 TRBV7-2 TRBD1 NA TGTGCCAGCAGCTTAGACAGGGGGGCCCTCGAGCAGTACTTC CASSLDRGALEQYF
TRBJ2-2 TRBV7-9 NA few TGTGCCAGCAGCCTCCTGGCAGGGAAGAACACCGGGGAGCTGTTTTTT CASSLLAGKNTGELFF
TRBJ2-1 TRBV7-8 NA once TGTGCCAGCAGCTTAAGTCTAGCCGGAGAGAGACCCTACTCCTACAATGAGCAGTTCTTC CASSLSLAGERPYSYNEQFF
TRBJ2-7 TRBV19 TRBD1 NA TGTGCCAGTAGTAGGGGCCGGGACAGGGTAGCCTACGAGCAGTACTTC CASSRGRDRVAYEQYF
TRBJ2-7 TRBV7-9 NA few TGTGCCAGCAGCTTAAGAGACAGTCCTGACTACGAGCAGTACTTC CASSLRDSPDYEQYF
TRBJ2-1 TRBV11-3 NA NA TGTGCCAGCAGCTTTGAGGGCTACTACAATGAGCAGTTCTTC CASSFEGYYNEQFF
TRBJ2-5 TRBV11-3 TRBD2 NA TGTGCCAGCAGCTTAATCCTAGCGGGGGTCCAAGAGACCCAGTACTTC CASSLILAGVQETQYF
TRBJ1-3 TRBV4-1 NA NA TGCGCCAGCAGCCAAGATCGGTCCGCGGGAGGAAACACCATATATTTT CASSQDRSAGGNTIYF
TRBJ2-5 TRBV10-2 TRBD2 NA TGCGCCAGCAGTGAAATAGACAGGGGGGCAATTAGCGGGAGGGCTGAGACCCAGTACTTC CASSEIDRGAISGRAETQYF
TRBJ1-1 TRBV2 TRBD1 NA TGTGCCAGCATGGGACAGGGGGATGAAGCTTTCTTT CASMGQGDEAFF
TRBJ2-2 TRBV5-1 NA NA TGCGCCAGCAGCTTGATTTCAGGGAACACCGGGGAGCTGTTTTTT CASSLISGNTGELFF
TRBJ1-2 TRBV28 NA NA TGTGCCAGCAGGGGGGCAGAGTCCTATGGCTACACCTTC CASRGAESYGYTF
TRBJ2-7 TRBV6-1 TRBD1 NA TGTGCCAGCGACCCAACGACAGGGCCATCCTACGAGCAGTACTTC CASDPTTGPSYEQYF
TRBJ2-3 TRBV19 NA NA TGTGCCAGTAGTATAGCCAATACGCAGTATTTT CASSIANTQYF
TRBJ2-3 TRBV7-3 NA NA TGTGCCAGCAGCTTAAGGGGGGATATCAGGGAAAGCGAAGATACGCAGTATTTT CASSLRGDIRESEDTQYF
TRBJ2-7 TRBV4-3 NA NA TGCGCCAGCAGCCAGGCCGTCAGGGGTATAGACGAGCAGTACTTC CASSQAVRGIDEQYF
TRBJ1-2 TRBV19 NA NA TGTGCCAGTGGGCTCCTAGTGGGGGGAGGTGGCTACACCTTC CASGLLVGGGGYTF
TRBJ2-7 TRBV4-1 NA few TGCGCCAGCAGCCAAGGAGAAAACTACGAGCAGTACTTC CASSQGENYEQYF
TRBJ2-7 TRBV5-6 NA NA TGTGCCAGCAGCTTGTCTGGAAGAGGGCAGTACTTC CASSLSGRGQYF
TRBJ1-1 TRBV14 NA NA TGTGCCAGCAGCCTCCTGCGCGGTAACACTGAAGCTTTCTTT CASSLLRGNTEAFF
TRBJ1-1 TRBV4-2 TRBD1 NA TGTGCCAGCAGCCAAGGGACAGGGGGTGCGAACACTGAAGCTTTCTTT CASSQGTGGANTEAFF
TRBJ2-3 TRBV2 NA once TGTGCCAGCAGTAGAAGGTGGGAGAGAGGCACAGATACGCAGTATTTT CASSRRWERGTDTQYF
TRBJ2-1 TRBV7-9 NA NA TGTTCCAGCAGCTTATTTCCCCCGGGGGATGAGCAGTTCTTC CSSSLFPPGDEQFF
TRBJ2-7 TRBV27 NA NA TGTGCCAGCAGTTCCCACCCCGGCTACGAGCAGTACTTC CASSSHPGYEQYF
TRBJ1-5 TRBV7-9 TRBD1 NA TGTTCCAGCAGCTTAGGGACAGGGGGCGCGTTTCAGCCCCAGCATTTT CSSSLGTGGAFQPQHF
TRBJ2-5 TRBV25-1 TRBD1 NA TGTGCCAGCAGTGAATTCGCGACAGGGGGCGGGGAGACCCAGTACTTC CASSEFATGGGETQYF